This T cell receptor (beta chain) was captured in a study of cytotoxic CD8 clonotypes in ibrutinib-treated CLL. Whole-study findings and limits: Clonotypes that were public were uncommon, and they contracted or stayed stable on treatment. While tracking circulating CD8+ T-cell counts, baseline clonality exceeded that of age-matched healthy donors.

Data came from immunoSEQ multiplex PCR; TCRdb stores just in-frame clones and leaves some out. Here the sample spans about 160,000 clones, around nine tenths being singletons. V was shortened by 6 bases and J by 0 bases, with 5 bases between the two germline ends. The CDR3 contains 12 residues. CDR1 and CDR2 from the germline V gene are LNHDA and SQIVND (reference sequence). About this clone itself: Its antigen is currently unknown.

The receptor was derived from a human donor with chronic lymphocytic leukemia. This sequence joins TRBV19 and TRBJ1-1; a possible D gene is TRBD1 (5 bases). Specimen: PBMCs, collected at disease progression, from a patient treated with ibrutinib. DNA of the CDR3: TGTGCCAGTAGAGGGGTGAACACTGAAGCTTTCTTT. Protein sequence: CASRGVNTEAFF.